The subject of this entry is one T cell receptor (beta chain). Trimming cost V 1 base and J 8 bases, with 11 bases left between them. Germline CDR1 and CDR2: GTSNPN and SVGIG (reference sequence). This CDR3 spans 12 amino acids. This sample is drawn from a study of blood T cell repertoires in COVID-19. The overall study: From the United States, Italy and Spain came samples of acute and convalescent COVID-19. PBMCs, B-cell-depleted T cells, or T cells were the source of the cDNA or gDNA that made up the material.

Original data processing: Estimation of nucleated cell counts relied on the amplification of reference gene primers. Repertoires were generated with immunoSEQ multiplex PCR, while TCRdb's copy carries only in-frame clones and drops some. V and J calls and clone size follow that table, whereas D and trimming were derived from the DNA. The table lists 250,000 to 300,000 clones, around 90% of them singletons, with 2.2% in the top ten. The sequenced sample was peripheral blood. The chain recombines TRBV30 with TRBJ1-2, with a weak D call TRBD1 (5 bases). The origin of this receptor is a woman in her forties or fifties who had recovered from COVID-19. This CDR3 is CAWSGQWTGYTF. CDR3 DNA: TGTGCCTGGAGTGGACAGTGGACGGGCTACACCTTC.